This TCR beta chain appears in the sequencing data of a study of T cell responses to AZD1222 COVID-19 vaccine. Across the whole study: Recipients boosted at about 4 weeks or about 12 weeks are pooled. Notes on the study in general: Spike-specific TCR breadth and depth rose after two AZD1222 doses. Reportedly, close to half of spike-specific TCRs are directed against unmutated variant regions. None of the repertoires were sampled until the peak T cell response had passed.

The repertoire was sequenced with immunoSEQ multiplex PCR; TCRdb's copy has only in-frame clones and lacks some. The table shows about 160,000 clones, with around 90% occurring only once. Unmatched junction bases numbered 9, after V lost 4 bases and J lost 3 bases. The CDR3 contains 18 residues. Germline CDR1 reads MNHEY; CDR2 reads SVGEGT. As for this clone: Its antigen is not known.

Material: peripheral blood, obtained on day 0 of AZD1222 vaccination. V and J are TRBV6-2 or TRBV6-3 and TRBJ2-2; 12 nucleotides align to TRBD2. This TCR was sampled from an adult in good health. The DNA for the CDR3 is TGTGCCAGCAGTTCCCCGTTACTAGCGGGAGGATACACCGGGGAGCTGTTTTTT. Translating it yields CASSSPLLAGGYTGELFF.